Each of the 24 T cell receptor beta chains below was sequenced from the same sample in a study of blood T cell repertoires in COVID-19. Sequencing was performed with immunoSEQ multiplex PCR; in TCRdb, only in-frame clones are kept and a portion is missing. The sample includes fewer than 350,000 clones, approximately 81% seen only once; the top ten take about 2.7%. Sequenced sample: PBMCs or T cells enriched from blood (not recorded which). The receptors come from a woman aged 45-65 years who had recovered from COVID-19.

The chain has TRBV28 and TRBJ2-7; the D is unclear. Trimming removed 3 bases from V and 7 bases from J, with 7 bases in between. CDR3 length: 11 amino acids. Germline V CDR1 and CDR2: MDHEN, SYDVKM. The CDR3 loop reads CASSFTEEQYF. The DNA of the CDR3 is TGTGCCAGCAGTTTCACAGAGGAGCAGTACTTC.

The chain joins TRBV15 to TRBJ1-5; 9 bases line up with TRBD1. The CDR3 extends over 17 amino acids. CDR1 LNHNV and CDR2 YYDKDF come from the germline V gene (reference sequence). V shed 2 bases, J shed 1 base, and the junction held 6 bases outside the gene matches. CDR3 sequence reads: CATSRTTGTGSNQPQHF. The CDR3 nucleotides are TGTGCCACCAGCAGAACCACCGGGACAGGGAGCAATCAGCCCCAGCATTTT. The whole variable domain, remainder taken from reference TRBV15 and TRBJ1-5, is DAMVIQNPRYQVTQFGKPVTLSCSQTLNHNVMYWYQQKSSQAPKLLFHYYDKDFNNEADTPDNFQSRRPNTSFCFLDIRSPGLGDTAMYLCATSRTTGTGSNQPQHFGDGTRLSIL.

V usage is TRBV11-3 and J usage is TRBJ1-5; maybe TRBD1 (5 bases). The CDR3 contains 14 residues. The germline CDR1 and CDR2 sequences are SGHNT and YENEEA. V was cut by 7 bases and J by 6 bases, with 16 bases left in between. The CDR3 DNA is TGTGCCAGCACCCTGGGGGAGGCGGGTCAGCCCCAGCATTTT. It translates to CASTLGEAGQPQHF.

The rearrangement uses TRBV7-8 and TRBJ1-1; tentative D call: TRBD1 (5 bases). The CDR3 loop spans 14 amino acids. The germline gives CDR1 SGHVS, CDR2 FQNEAQ. The V and J ends lost 2 bases and 1 base respectively, with 8 bases between them. The CDR3 loop is CASSLRTGNTEAFF. The CDR3, as DNA: TGTGCCAGCAGCTTACGAACAGGGAACACTGAAGCTTTCTTT.

Worth noting for this clone: At the DNA level, this CDR3 is encoded by other sequences in the same sample as well. The genes are TRBV5-1 and TRBJ1-4; TRBD1 matches at 10 bases. J gave up 7 bases and V 4 bases, and 4 bases lay outside the gene matches. This CDR3 is 14 amino acids long. Germline V gene data show CDR1 as SGHRS and CDR2 as YFSETQ. CDR3 loop: CASSLTGGREKLFF. The CDR3 nucleotides are TGCGCCAGCAGCCTGACAGGGGGCCGTGAAAAACTGTTTTTT.

The V gene is TRBV18, the J gene TRBJ2-7; D possibly corresponds to TRBD2 (5 bases). Trimming removed 4 bases at V and 0 bases at J, with 13 bases between. Germline V CDR1 and CDR2: KGHSH, LQKENI. This CDR3 has 15 amino acids. The CDR3 region is CASSLPTIDSYEQYF. CDR3 nucleotides: TGTGCCAGCTCACTTCCGACTATCGACTCCTACGAGCAGTACTTC.

There are many counts of this clone. The chain joins TRBV30 to TRBJ2-7; 7 nucleotides match TRBD2. Germline-derived CDR1 and CDR2 are GTSNPN and SVGIG (reference sequence). The CDR3 spans 11 residues. Trimming cost V 7 bases and J 3 bases; bases outside gene matches: 3. The CDR3 here is CASSGGYEQYF. For the CDR3, the DNA is TGTGCCTCGTCGGGGGGCTACGAGCAGTACTTC.

This chain connects TRBV5-1 to TRBJ2-3; 8 positions agree with TRBD1. Losses at the gene ends were 7 bases for V and 0 bases for J; bases not matched to a gene: 4. This CDR3 spans 14 amino acids. From germline, CDR1 is SGHRS and CDR2 YFSETQ. CDR3 DNA: TGCGCCAGCTTCCGACAGGGGAGCACAGATACGCAGTATTTT. Translation: CASFRQGSTDTQYF.

This chain connects TRBV30 to TRBJ1-3; unclear D gene. The CDR3 runs to 13 residues. Trimming removed 2 bases at V and 0 bases at J, with 5 bases between. From germline, CDR1 is GTSNPN and CDR2 SVGIG (reference sequence). DNA for the CDR3: TGTGCCTGGAGTAATCTCTCTGGAAACACCATATATTTT. Its translation: CAWSNLSGNTIYF.

This sequence joins TRBV7-2 and TRBJ1-4; a possible D gene is TRBD1 (5 bases). Germline lookup yields CDR1 SGHTA and CDR2 FQGNSA. This CDR3 spans 14 amino acids. V was clipped by 1 base and J by 5 bases, with 8 bases between them. CDR3 amino acids: CASSLVGGNEKLFF. The CDR3 coding sequence is TGTGCCAGCAGCTTAGTCGGGGGGAATGAAAAACTGTTTTTT.

The V and J genes are TRBV30 and TRBJ1-4; D remains unclear. The V and J ends lost 2 bases and 4 bases respectively, with 14 bases between them. This CDR3 has 15 residues. CDR1 GTSNPN and CDR2 SVGIG come from the germline V gene (reference sequence). The CDR3 region is CAWSPGKGSNEKLFF. In DNA, the CDR3 is TGTGCCTGGAGTCCAGGAAAAGGGAGTAATGAAAAACTGTTTTTT.

The genes are TRBV2 and TRBJ1-4, with D tentatively TRBD1 (5 bases). Germline V gene data show CDR1 as SNHLY and CDR2 as FYNNEI. The CDR3 sequence is 13 residues long. The germline V and J ends were trimmed by 7 bases and 7 bases, with 13 bases remaining between them. CDR3 region: CASKRETVEKLFF. DNA of the CDR3: TGTGCCAGCAAACGGGAGACAGTTGAAAAACTGTTTTTT.

This clone was seen only a few times. The sample carries other DNA sequences with the same CDR3. The V call is TRBV19, the J call TRBJ1-1; possibly TRBD1 for D (6 bases). CDR3 length equals 13 residues. V was pared by 9 bases and J by 0 bases, with 11 bases between. Germline V lookup: CDR1 LNHDA, CDR2 SQIVND (reference sequence). This chain's CDR3 is CASSRDMNTEAFF. DNA for the CDR3: TGTGCCAGCAGCCGGGACATGAACACTGAAGCTTTCTTT. Supplemented by reference TRBV19 and TRBJ1-1, the full variable domain reads DGGITQSPKYLFRKEGQNVTLSCEQNLNHDAMYWYRQDPGQGLRLIYYSQIVNDFQKGDIAEGYSVSREKKESFPLTVTSAQKNPTAFYLCASSRDMNTEAFFGQGTRLTVV.

The J gene is TRBJ1-5, the V gene TRBV28; the match to TRBD1 covers 8 bases. The J segment lost 5 bases and the V segment lost 5 bases, leaving 17 bases of the junction unmatched. The CDR3 is 18 residues long. Germline CDR1 reads MDHEN; CDR2 reads SYDVKM. The CDR3 spells CASSPSEGARGLYQPQHF. The DNA of the CDR3 is TGTGCCAGCAGTCCGTCGGAGGGGGCCAGGGGGCTTTATCAGCCCCAGCATTTT.

This clone was recorded a few times. The genes are TRBV5-1 and TRBJ1-3, with TRBD1 identical over 7 bases. With 4 bases clipped from V and 4 bases from J, the junction kept 11 bases outside the gene matches. This CDR3 is 16 amino acids long. Germline values: CDR1 SGHRS, CDR2 YFSETQ. The CDR3 region has the DNA TGCGCCAGCAGCCGGGAGGGCCGGGACAGAGGAAACACCATATATTTT. Encoded protein: CASSREGRDRGNTIYF.

CDR3 nucleotides: TGCGCCAGCAGTGAGTCTATACTAGCCGGGAACACAGATACGCAGTATTTT. Protein product: CASSESILAGNTDTQYF. V gene TRBV10-1 combines with J gene TRBJ2-3, with D maybe TRBD2 (6 bases). V lost 0 bases and J 2 bases, leaving 15 bases between the germline ends. The germline V gene encodes CDR1 WNHNN and CDR2 SYGVQD (reference sequence). The length of the CDR3 is 17 residues.

This clone was recorded only once. V and J are TRBV7-6 and TRBJ1-5; D is perhaps TRBD1 (6 bases). This CDR3 contains 15 residues. Germline-derived CDR1 and CDR2 are SGHVS and FNYEAQ. Trimming left V 5 bases short and J 8 bases short, with 19 bases between. The chain's CDR3 is CASSERVDRTEPQHF. CDR3 DNA: TGTGCCAGCAGCGAGAGGGTCGATAGGACAGAGCCCCAGCATTTT.

This chain connects TRBV19 to TRBJ2-7; 8 bases are shared with TRBD1. CDR1 and CDR2 from the germline V gene are LNHDA and SQIVND (reference sequence). Trimming removed 6 bases from V and 5 bases from J; junction bases left unmatched: 9. The CDR3 loop spans 14 amino acids. The CDR3 is CASRPGQGRDEQYF. The CDR3 coding sequence is TGTGCCAGTAGACCCGGACAGGGTAGGGACGAGCAGTACTTC.

The gene calls are TRBV28 and TRBJ1-1, with 12 bases that match TRBD1. CDR3 length equals 16 residues. The germline CDR1 and CDR2 sequences are MDHEN and SYDVKM. The J segment lost 3 bases and the V segment lost 3 bases, leaving 5 bases of the junction unmatched. CDR3 nucleotide sequence: TGTGCCAGCAGTTTCGGGACAGGGGGCTTGGACACTGAAGCTTTCTTT. Translated: CASSFGTGGLDTEAFF.

The rearrangement joins TRBV7-2 to TRBJ2-7; 8 positions match TRBD2. The CDR3 runs to 16 residues. CDR1 and CDR2 from the germline V gene are SGHTA and FQGNSA. With 5 bases clipped from V and 3 bases from J, the junction kept 12 bases outside the gene matches. In DNA, the CDR3 is TGTGCCAGCAGCCCCGATGACGCGGGAGGATACTACGAGCAGTACTTC. It specifies CASSPDDAGGYYEQYF.

The V and J genes are TRBV9 and TRBJ2-5; TRBD2 is a possible D gene (7 bases). Germline CDR1 and CDR2: SGDLS and YYNGEE. V was cut by 0 bases and J by 3 bases, with 12 bases left in between. This CDR3 spans 15 amino acids. Here the CDR3 reads CASSVEGGGKETQYF. The CDR3 coding sequence is TGTGCCAGCAGCGTAGAGGGCGGGGGCAAAGAGACCCAGTACTTC.

This chain joins TRBV5-6 and TRBJ1-6; 9 nucleotides line up with TRBD1. The CDR3 contains 17 residues. The germline V gene has CDR1 SGHDT and CDR2 YYEEEE. V lost 2 bases, J lost 3 bases, and 6 bases stayed unmatched. The CDR3 loop reads CASSFRGQGIYNSPLHF. The CDR3 nucleotides are TGTGCCAGCAGCTTCCGCGGACAGGGGATCTATAATTCACCCCTCCACTTT.

The rearrangement uses TRBV2 and TRBJ1-5; 7 bases line up with TRBD1. This CDR3 has 16 residues. Germline trimming cut 4 bases from V and 1 base from J; bases unmatched to any gene: 7. The V gene's germline CDR1 is SNHLY and CDR2 FYNNEI. The CDR3 region is CASSVVGGTSNQPQHF. The CDR3, as DNA: TGTGCCAGCAGTGTCGTAGGGGGCACGAGCAATCAGCCCCAGCATTTT.

In its sample, this clone was seen once. The chain has TRBV5-4 and TRBJ1-3; 8 nucleotides line up with TRBD1. The J segment lost 2 bases and the V segment lost 3 bases, leaving 1 base of the junction unmatched. The CDR3 runs to 14 residues. CDR1 is SGHNT, CDR2 YYREEE, per germline (reference sequence). The CDR3 DNA reads as TGTGCCAGCAGCTCGGACAGGGCTGGAAACACCATATATTTT. Its protein is CASSSDRAGNTIYF.